The 5 T cell receptor beta chains below come from one sample, sequenced in a study of blood T cell repertoires in COVID-19. Libraries were prepared by immunoSEQ multiplex PCR; TCRdb keeps only in-frame clonotypes and omits some of them. In the table there are 210,000 or so clones, more than 75% of which are singletons. What was sequenced was peripheral blood. Receptors originate from a man aged 40-50 years with active or convalescent COVID-19.

The chain carries TRBV27 and TRBJ2-1; 11 positions match TRBD2. The J segment lost 6 bases and the V segment lost 5 bases, leaving 3 bases of the junction unmatched. Germline CDR1 MNHEY, CDR2 SMNVEV (reference sequence). The CDR3 is made up of 14 amino acids. CDR3 sequence: CASSVGTSGNEQFF. In DNA, the CDR3 is TGTGCCAGCAGTGTGGGGACTAGCGGCAATGAGCAGTTCTTC.

The CDR3 sequence: CASSLLGTGQEKLFF. The CDR3 DNA is TGTGCCAGCAGTCTTCTCGGGACAGGGCAGGAAAAACTGTTTTTT. The V and J genes are TRBV9 and TRBJ1-4, with TRBD1 matching 9 bases. The CDR3 totals 15 residues. CDR1 and CDR2 (germline): SGDLS, YYNGEE. V was pared by 5 bases and J by 8 bases, with 10 bases of the junction left unmatched.

The chain employs TRBV30 and TRBJ2-1; 8 bases are shared with TRBD2. Germline lookup yields CDR1 GTSNPN and CDR2 SVGIG (reference sequence). J was trimmed by 5 bases and V by 2 bases; bases with no gene match: 14. The CDR3 totals 17 residues. The CDR3 DNA sequence: TGTGCCTGGAGTTTTTCTAGCGGGCGGGCCGGGGACAATGAGCAGTTCTTC. Translated: CAWSFSSGRAGDNEQFF.

The J gene is TRBJ1-2, the V gene TRBV5-8; 7 nucleotides agree with TRBD1. The CDR3 runs 15 residues. The germline gives CDR1 SGHTS, CDR2 YDEGEE. Trimming took 4 bases from V and 0 from J; bases not matched to a gene: 6. CDR3 in DNA: TGTGCCAGCAGCACAGTCACAGGGGCTAACTATGGCTACACCTTC. Translated: CASSTVTGANYGYTF.

This clone was seen only a few times. The V and J genes are TRBV9 and TRBJ1-6; 10 nucleotides line up with TRBD1. The CDR3 contains 14 residues. V gave up 3 bases and J gave up 8 bases; unmatched junction bases: 2. The germline CDR1 and CDR2 sequences are SGDLS and YYNGEE. The CDR3 sequence is CASSAGQGDSPLHF. In nucleotides, the CDR3 is TGTGCCAGCAGCGCTGGACAGGGGGATTCACCCCTCCACTTT. The full variable domain, completed using reference TRBV9 and TRBJ1-6, is DSGVTQTPKHLITATGQRVTLRCSPRSGDLSVYWYQQSLDQGLQFLIQYYNGEERAKGNILERFSAQQFPDLHSELNLSSLELGDSALYFCASSAGQGDSPLHFGNGTRLTVT.